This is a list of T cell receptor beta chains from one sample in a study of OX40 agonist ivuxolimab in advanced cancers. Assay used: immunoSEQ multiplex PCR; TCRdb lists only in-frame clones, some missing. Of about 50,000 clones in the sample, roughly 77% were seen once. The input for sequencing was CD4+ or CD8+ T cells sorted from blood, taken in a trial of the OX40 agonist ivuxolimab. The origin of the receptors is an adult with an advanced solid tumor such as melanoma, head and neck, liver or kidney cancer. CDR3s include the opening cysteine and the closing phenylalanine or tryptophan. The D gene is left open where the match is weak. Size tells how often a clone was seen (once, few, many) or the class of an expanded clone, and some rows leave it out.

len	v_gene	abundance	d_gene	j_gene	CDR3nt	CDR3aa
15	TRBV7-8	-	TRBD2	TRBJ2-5	TGTGCCAGCAGCCGGACCCGGGGGGGCCGGGAGACCCAGTACTTC	CASSRTRGGRETQYF
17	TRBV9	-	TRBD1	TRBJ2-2	TGTGCCAGCAGCGTAGCTGCCGGGACAGGGGTGACCGGGGAGCTGTTTTTT	CASSVAAGTGVTGELFF
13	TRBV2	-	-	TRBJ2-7	TGTGCCAGCAGGGAAAGGGTGATCTACGAGCAGTACTTC	CASRERVIYEQYF
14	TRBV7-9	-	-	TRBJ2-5	TGTGCCAGCAGCTTTTATGACACCCAAGAGACCCAGTACTTC	CASSFYDTQETQYF
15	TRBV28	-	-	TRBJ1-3	TGTGCCAGCAGTCCGACAGCAATCTCTGGAAACACCATATATTTT	CASSPTAISGNTIYF
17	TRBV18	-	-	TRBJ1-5	TGTGCCAGCTCACTGGGTTTTGGCTTCTATGGCAATCAGCCCCAGCATTTT	CASSLGFGFYGNQPQHF
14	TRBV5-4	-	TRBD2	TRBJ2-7	TGTGCCAGCAGAAGTTTCGGACTAGCCTACGAGCAGTACTTC	CASRSFGLAYEQYF
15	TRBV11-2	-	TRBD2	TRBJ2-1	TGTGCCAGCAGCTTAAAAGGGACTAGCGGGAATGAGCAGTTCTTC	CASSLKGTSGNEQFF
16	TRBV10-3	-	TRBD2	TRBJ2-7	TGTGCCATCAGTAGAAGGACTAGCGGGAGAACATACGAGCAGTACTTC	CAISRRTSGRTYEQYF
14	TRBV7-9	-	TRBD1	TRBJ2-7	TGTGCCAGCAGCTTAGGGGGACAGGGTTACGAGCAGTACTTC	CASSLGGQGYEQYF
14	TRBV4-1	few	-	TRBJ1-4	TGCGCCAGCAGCCTCCAGGAGACTAATGAAAAACTGTTTTTT	CASSLQETNEKLFF
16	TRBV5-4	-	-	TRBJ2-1	TGTGCCAGCAGCTTGCTCAGCGGGTCTGGTGGCAATGAGCAGTTCTTC	CASSLLSGSGGNEQFF
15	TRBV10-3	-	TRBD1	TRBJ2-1	TGTGCCATCAGTGACCCGGACAGGGTCTCAAATGAGCAGTTCTTC	CAISDPDRVSNEQFF
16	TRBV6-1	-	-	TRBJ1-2	TGTGCCAGCAGTGAAGGTCTCCATCGGCCCAACTATGGCTACACCTTC	CASSEGLHRPNYGYTF
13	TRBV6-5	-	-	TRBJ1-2	TGTGCCAGCAGCCCCAGTCGGACGAGGGGCTACACCTTC	CASSPSRTRGYTF
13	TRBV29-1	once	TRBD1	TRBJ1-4	TGCAGCGCCCGGGACAGGGTTTCTGGAAAACTGTTTTTT	CSARDRVSGKLFF
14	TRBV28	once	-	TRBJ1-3	TGTGCCAGCAGTTTTCGACAGGATGGAAACACCATATATTTT	CASSFRQDGNTIYF
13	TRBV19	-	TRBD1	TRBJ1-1	TGTGCCAGTACCATGACAGGGGGCACTGAAGCTTTCTTT	CASTMTGGTEAFF
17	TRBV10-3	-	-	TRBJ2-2	TGTGCCATCAGATTGCCGGGACCAACCTCGAACACCGGGGAGCTGTTTTTT	CAIRLPGPTSNTGELFF
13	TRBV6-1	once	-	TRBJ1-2	TGTGCCAGCAGCCTGACACAAAACTATGGCTACACCTTC	CASSLTQNYGYTF
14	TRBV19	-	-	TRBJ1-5	TGTGCCAGTAGTCCTACGGCAGGTACGTCGTCCCAGCATTTT	CASSPTAGTSSQHF
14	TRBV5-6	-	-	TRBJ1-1	TGTGCCAGCAGCTTGGTGGAAAGGGGCCCTGAAGCTTTCTTT	CASSLVERGPEAFF
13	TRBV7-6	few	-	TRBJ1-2	TGTGCCAGCAGTCAAGGACAGACCGGTGGCTACACCTTC	CASSQGQTGGYTF
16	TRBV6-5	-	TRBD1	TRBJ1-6	TGTGCCAGCAGTTACTCCACCGGGACAGGGTATTCACCCCTCCACTTT	CASSYSTGTGYSPLHF
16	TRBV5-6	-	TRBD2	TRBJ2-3	TGTGCCAGCAGCTTGGGCCTAGCGGGATTCGGGGATACGCAGTATTTT	CASSLGLAGFGDTQYF
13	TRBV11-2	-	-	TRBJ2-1	TGTGCCAGCAGCTTAGATGTTCGCAATGAGCAGTTCTTC	CASSLDVRNEQFF
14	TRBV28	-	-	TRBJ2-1	TGTGCCAGCGACATAGCAGGGGATTACAATGAGCAGTTCTTC	CASDIAGDYNEQFF
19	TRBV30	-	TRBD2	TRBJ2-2	TGTGCGGGGATAGGCGGGAGGAACTACCTATTATCCGTACACCGGGGAGCTGTTTTT	CAGIGGRNYLLSVHRGAVF